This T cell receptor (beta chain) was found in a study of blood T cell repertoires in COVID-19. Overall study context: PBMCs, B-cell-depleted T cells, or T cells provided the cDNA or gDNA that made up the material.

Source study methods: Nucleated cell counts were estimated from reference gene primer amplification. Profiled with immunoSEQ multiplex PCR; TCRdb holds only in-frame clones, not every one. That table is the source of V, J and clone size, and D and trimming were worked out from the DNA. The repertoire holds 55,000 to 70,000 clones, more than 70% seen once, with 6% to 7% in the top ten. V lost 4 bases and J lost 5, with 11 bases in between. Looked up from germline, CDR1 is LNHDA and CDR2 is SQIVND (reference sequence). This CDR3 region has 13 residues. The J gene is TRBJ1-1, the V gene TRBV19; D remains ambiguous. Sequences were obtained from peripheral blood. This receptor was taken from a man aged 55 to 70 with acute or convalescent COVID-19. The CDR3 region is CASSKIRGTEAFF. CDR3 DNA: TGTGCCAGTAGTAAGATACGGGGAACTGAAGCTTTCTTT.